This T cell receptor beta chain is from a study of identical twins listed by TCRdb under 2016. A note on the overall study: The study deep-sequenced TCR alpha and beta repertoires from monozygotic twins, unrelated adults of various ages and cord blood to test whether fetal clonotypes persist. To rule out contamination, the twin experiments were replicated at different times with different library preparation protocols. The full study reports these points: Invariant T cells such as MAIT and iNKT could partly confound zero-insertion analyses, although diverse VJ usage argued against such confounding for most clonotypes. Fewer insertions were carried by abundant cord blood beta clonotypes; a weaker similar trend was observed in young adult naive repertoires, while no such trend was observed in memory repertoires. Compared with coincidental sharing between unrelated individuals, out-of-frame TCR alpha sequences shared between twins showed an excess of sequences with low generation probability. Because the same donors could not be followed over many years, conclusions were based on cross-sectional statistical analysis. Excess twin sharing in beta out-of-frame sequences was weaker because fewer shared sequences lowered the signal-to-noise ratio. Recombination models systematically underestimated out-of-frame TCR alpha sharing in monozygotic twins but agreed with sharing between unrelated individuals.

Every donor in the study was a healthy Caucasian. Miltenyi CD45RO+ enrichment and human naive T-cell isolation kits were used to isolate memory (CD45RO+) and naive T cells from PBMC. The method was 5' RACE. TCRdb lists the instrument as Illumina HiSeq 2000. Template switching introduced a universal primer binding site; the final cDNA contained a unique molecular identifier, enabling accurate counting of TCR cDNA molecules. Specific primers in the conserved constant-segment region were used to synthesize first-strand cDNA for TCR alpha and beta chains. To control for contamination, each cDNA library was double barcoded with a SMART-Mk sample barcode plus Illumina barcodes. Two successive PCR steps introduced TruSeq adapter sequences along with Illumina sample barcodes. The Illumina HiSeq platform was used with custom primers to sequence TCR alpha and beta cDNA libraries. For the original study's pipeline: MiGEC processed the raw reads to extract unique molecular identifiers, while MiXCR was used to determine the CDR3 positions. For each individual, recombination models were inferred using an EM algorithm with the repgenHMM and IGoR tools. Shared clonotypes were analyzed with the tcR package in R, and sharing was normalized by the product of cloneset sizes. To study raw recombination free of thymic and clonal selection effects, out-of-frame nonproductive sequences were analyzed. TCRdb reprocessing: public reads trimmed at Q25 with fastp, clones called with MiXCR, in-frame beta chains kept. CDR3 protein sequences are deduplicated, and each keeps its most common genes and DNA. What appears here as the V and J calls and clone size reflects TCRdb's work, not the paper's. For this sample the table gives roughly 150,000 distinct CDR3 sequences, of which under 4.5% were detected only once. The ten largest clones capture around 8.1% of the sample.

V and J lose 1 base and 4 bases, and a span of 14 bases separates them. Reading the germline V gene (reference sequence) gives CDR1 SGHNT and CDR2 YYREEE. From cysteine to phenylalanine, the CDR3 is 16 amino acids long. Left in the record is the CDR3 DNA by itself, 48 bases read in frame from the first base. This clonotype was observed at least ten times. It lacks a known antigen. Base-call qualities are not available, and no considerably larger clone is one nucleotide away. The rearranged segments are TRBV5-4 and TRBJ2-2, with the D call perhaps TRBD1 or TRBD2, as 5 bases match in each case. The material sequenced was memory T cells sorted from blood. The sample's cell subset or site label, decoded: CD45RO+ enriched T cells. This sequence originates from a man younger than 30 in good health. Here the CDR3 is given as CASSLSGALPTGELFF. The DNA sequence is TGTGCCAGCAGCTTGTCCGGGGCCCTCCCCACCGGGGAGCTGTTTTTT.